This TCR beta chain was captured by sequencing in a study of cytomegalovirus exposure and HLA in healthy donors. Study background: An early data release held tens of millions of unique TCRs from HLA-typed donors. Broader study findings: Later analysis associated a missense DCLRE1C variant with TCR beta V- and J-gene trimming.

Primers for the PCR totalled 60 Vbeta and 13 Jbeta. Repertoires were generated with immunoSEQ multiplex PCR, while TCRdb's copy carries only in-frame clones and drops some. The sample has 75,000 to 90,000 clones, 55% to 65% seen once. A word on this clone: The antigen is undetermined. Within the sample, other DNA sequences also encode this same CDR3.

Trimming at V came to 0 bases and at J to 4 bases, leaving 5 bases not matched to a gene. The germline V gene encodes CDR1 SGDLS and CDR2 YYNGEE. The CDR3 spans 16 residues. The sequence was obtained from a woman between 35 and 50 years old in good health and CMV-seropositive. The chain employs TRBV9 and TRBJ2-1; TRBD2 agrees at 9 bases. Sequenced sample: PBMCs. CDR3 residues: CASSVEASGTYNEQFF. The CDR3 DNA reads as TGTGCCAGCAGCGTAGAGGCTAGCGGGACTTACAATGAGCAGTTCTTC.